This T cell receptor (beta chain) derives from a study of PD-1 blockade in classical Hodgkin lymphoma. Turning to the study itself: Patients got intravenous nivolumab 3 mg/kg every 2 weeks.

General study points: Undefined causes, possibly disease activity or prior therapy, underlie the repertoire differences. Reports described newly diagnosed patients as having lower baseline TCR diversity than healthy donors. Initiation of nivolumab under 1 year after ASCT led to exclusion of patients.

Time point of the sample: cycle 4 day 1 (C4D1), after 5 to 7 weeks of nivolumab. Relapses following autologous stem cell transplantation were seen in all patients, with brentuximab vedotin exposure varying. In regard to this clone: Its cognate antigen is unknown.

The table came from immunoSEQ multiplex PCR; TCRdb's copy has only in-frame clones and leaves some out. The sample has approximately 110,000 clones; more than 70% are singletons. Trimming took off 3 bases at V and 0 bases at J, with 14 bases between the two ends. This CDR3 has 15 amino acids. Germline CDR1 SQVTM, CDR2 ANQGSEA. The material was peripheral blood mononuclear cells (PBMCs), obtained before the fourth cycle of nivolumab. The V call is TRBV29-1, the J call TRBJ1-1; D might be TRBD1 (5 bases). The sequence derives from a human donor with classical Hodgkin lymphoma. CDR3 bases: TGCAGCGTTGATATGTTCGGCAGGGTGAACACTGAAGCTTTCTTT. As protein: CSVDMFGRVNTEAFF.